The rows below give T cell receptor beta chains drawn from one sample of a study of regulatory T cells in long-lasting Graves disease. In TCRdb, the multiplex PCR reads were re-called with MiXCR into one record per CDR3 protein. Here the sample spans under 450,000 distinct CDR3 sequences, about 16% being singletons. These data were also filed under a second study, of T cells in Graves' hyperthyroidism and ophthalmopathy.

The sequences come from peripheral blood mononuclear cells (PBMCs), collected at new diagnosis, from a patient treated with antithyroid drugs. These receptors were collected from a woman between 18 and 29 years old with Graves disease. Each CDR3 is given with its conserved first and last residue. A D gene is named only where the DNA matches it firmly. Clone size appears in some rows only: once, few, many, or a class for an expanded clone.

d_call clone_size j_call v_call cdr3_aa cdr3_nt
NA many TRBJ2-5 TRBV18 CASSRGKGTGETQYF TGTGCCAGCTCACGGGGTAAGGGGACCGGAGAGACCCAGTACTTC
TRBD2 few TRBJ2-2 TRBV6-5 CASSYGLAGVTGELFF TGTGCCAGCAGTTACGGACTAGCGGGAGTTACCGGGGAGCTGTTTTTT
TRBD1 few TRBJ2-2 TRBV6-2/TRBV6-3 CASSDRVNTGELFF TGTGCCAGCAGTGACAGGGTGAACACCGGGGAGCTGTTTTTT
NA many TRBJ2-5 TRBV11-3 CASSLRVGAGETQYF TGTGCCAGCAGCTTAAGAGTTGGGGCCGGAGAGACCCAGTACTTC
NA many TRBJ2-7 TRBV2 CASRVGHDRFAREQYF TGTGCCAGCAGGGTCGGACACGACCGATTTGCGCGCGAGCAGTACTTC
TRBD1 NA TRBJ1-1 TRBV4-1 CASSQRQGFNIGTEAFF TGCGCCAGCAGCCAGAGACAGGGCTTCAACATAGGTACTGAAGCTTTCTTT
NA few TRBJ2-2 TRBV19 CASSLYWAGELFF TGTGCCAGTAGTCTCTATTGGGCCGGGGAGCTGTTTTTT
NA many TRBJ2-7 TRBV20-1 CSARSGHGYEQYF TGCAGTGCTAGGTCCGGCCATGGATACGAGCAGTACTTC
NA many TRBJ2-1 TRBV11-2 CASSVGTSNEQFF TGTGCCAGCAGCGTCGGGACCAGCAATGAGCAGTTCTTC
TRBD2 many TRBJ2-7 TRBV4-1 CASSPGLAESYEQYF TGCGCCAGCAGCCCCGGACTAGCGGAATCCTACGAGCAGTACTTC
TRBD1 many TRBJ1-6 TRBV6-1 CASTRDRRNSPLHF TGTGCCAGCACCCGGGACAGGCGGAATTCACCCCTCCACTTT
NA many TRBJ1-5 TRBV24-1 CATSDGREGNQPQHF TGTGCCACCAGTGATGGCAGGGAGGGCAATCAGCCCCAGCATTTT
NA many TRBJ1-2 TRBV9 CASSVGLKEGYTF TGTGCCAGCAGCGTAGGGCTTAAAGAGGGCTACACCTTC
NA NA TRBJ1-4 TRBV6-1 CASSLRGGKATNEKLFF TGTGCCAGCAGCCTCCGGGGGGGAAAAGCAACTAATGAAAAACTGTTTTTT
TRBD2 few TRBJ2-1 TRBV6-1 CASSVIGLVNEQFF TGTGCCAGCAGTGTTATAGGACTAGTCAATGAGCAGTTCTTC
TRBD1 many TRBJ1-6 TRBV2 CASRAGTGNSPLHF TGTGCCAGCAGGGCCGGGACAGGGAATTCACCCCTCCACTTT
NA many TRBJ1-5 TRBV27 CASSPTPVGNQPQHF TGTGCCAGCAGTCCAACTCCCGTCGGCAATCAGCCCCAGCATTTT
NA NA TRBJ2-3 TRBV5-6 CASSLAGGGGTDTQYF TGTGCCAGCAGCTTGGCAGGGGGGGGCGGGACAGATACGCAGTATTTT
TRBD2 once TRBJ2-5 TRBV30 CAWRESGREETQYF TGTGCCTGGAGAGAGAGCGGGAGGGAAGAGACCCAGTACTTC
NA few TRBJ2-2 TRBV6-1 CASRRNPWPGSGELFF TGTGCCAGCAGGAGGAACCCCTGGCCCGGTAGCGGGGAGCTGTTTTTT
NA once TRBJ1-1 TRBV29-1 CSVVKGLNTEAFF TGCAGCGTTGTTAAGGGCTTGAACACTGAAGCTTTCTTT
NA NA TRBJ2-5 TRBV3-1 CATGTGYRQEQETQYF TGTGCCACGGGAACAGGTTATCGTCAGGAACAAGAGACCCAGTACTTC
TRBD2 many TRBJ2-1 TRBV7-3 CASSLFRGGKDEQFF TGTGCCAGCAGCCTATTTCGGGGAGGGAAGGATGAGCAGTTCTTC
NA NA TRBJ1-2 TRBV10-3 CAISENEIGRTNYGYTF TGTGCCATCAGTGAGAACGAAATTGGACGGACTAACTATGGCTACACCTTC
TRBD1 many TRBJ2-3 TRBV12-3/TRBV12-4 CASSPRDRSDTQYF TGTGCCAGCAGTCCACGGGACAGATCAGATACGCAGTATTTT
TRBD1 few TRBJ1-1 TRBV29-1 CSVLHHRGTEAFF TGCAGCGTTCTACACCACAGGGGCACTGAAGCTTTCTTT
NA NA TRBJ1-5 TRBV10-3 CAISEGIRQPQHF TGTGCCATCAGTGAGGGGATACGGCAGCCCCAGCATTTT
NA once TRBJ2-5 TRBV28 CASSFSRRDKKETQYF TGTGCCAGCAGTTTTTCCCGTCGGGACAAAAAAGAGACCCAGTACTTC
TRBD1 few TRBJ1-2 TRBV9 CASSDRGYEGYTF TGTGCCAGCAGCGACAGGGGGTATGAGGGCTACACCTTC
NA many TRBJ2-7 TRBV11-2 CASSWHGDPYEQYF TGTGCCAGCAGCTGGCACGGGGACCCCTACGAGCAGTACTTC
NA many TRBJ2-3 TRBV30 CASGRPYTDTQYF TGTGCCTCAGGGCGGCCTTACACAGATACGCAGTATTTT
NA NA TRBJ1-5 TRBV9 CASSAGSAGNQPQHF TGTGCCAGCAGCGCAGGGTCGGCGGGCAATCAGCCCCAGCATTTT
TRBD1 NA TRBJ1-1 TRBV29-1 CSVREAGGTWGTEAFF TGCAGCGTGAGAGAGGCAGGGGGTACCTGGGGGACTGAAGCTTTCTTT
TRBD2 many TRBJ2-3 TRBV5-1 CASSLSSGILPDTQYF TGCGCCAGCAGCTTAAGTAGCGGGATCCTCCCAGATACGCAGTATTTT
NA many TRBJ2-4 TRBV20-1 CSPIWPGDTRGIQYF TGCAGCCCCATATGGCCCGGGGATACGAGAGGCATTCAGTACTTC
NA many TRBJ1-4 TRBV20-1 CSASTDPYEKLFF TGCAGTGCTAGTACGGATCCCTATGAAAAACTGTTTTTT
NA few TRBJ1-2 TRBV6-1 CASSPGNNYGYTF TGTGCCAGCAGTCCGGGGAATAACTATGGCTACACCTTC
NA NA TRBJ1-6 TRBV9 CASSAEDIAPSYNSPLHF TGTGCCAGCAGCGCCGAGGACATCGCCCCCTCCTATAATTCACCCCTCCACTTT
NA NA TRBJ1-6 TRBV12-3/TRBV12-4 CASSPQGPLNSPLHF TGTGCCAGCTCACCTCAGGGTCCCTTGAATTCACCCCTCCACTTT
NA many TRBJ2-5 TRBV18 CASSPRPEQKTQYF TGTGCCAGCTCACCCCGCCCTGAACAAAAGACCCAGTACTTC
TRBD2 few TRBJ2-3 TRBV4-1 CASSTRLAGVTSTDTQYF TGTGCCAGCAGCACGCGACTAGCGGGAGTTACTAGCACAGATACGCAGTATTTT
TRBD2 many TRBJ2-7 TRBV10-3 CAITPSPSSGGRASYEQYF TGTGCCATCACCCCTTCTCCTAGTAGCGGGGGGCGGGCCTCCTACGAGCAGTACTTC
TRBD2 many TRBJ2-7 TRBV3-1 CASSPRLAGGSYEQYF TGTGCCAGCAGCCCTCGACTAGCGGGGGGATCCTACGAGCAGTACTTC
NA many TRBJ1-2 TRBV12-3/TRBV12-4 CASTPSTGYPGYTF TGTGCCAGCACCCCTTCAACAGGGTATCCCGGCTACACCTTC
NA many TRBJ2-1 TRBV7-3 CASSLSGSEQFF TGTGCCAGCAGCCTCAGTGGCAGTGAGCAGTTCTTC
NA many TRBJ2-3 TRBV27 CASSLRQGLGTDTQYF TGTGCCAGCAGTTTAAGGCAGGGATTAGGCACAGATACGCAGTATTTT
NA many TRBJ1-2 TRBV9 CASSPRGANYGYTF TGTGCCAGCAGTCCGAGGGGGGCTAACTATGGCTACACCTTC
TRBD2 many TRBJ2-7 TRBV2 CASREAGGRRSGEQYF TGTGCCAGCAGGGAAGCGGGCGGGAGGAGATCTGGGGAGCAGTACTTC
TRBD2 many TRBJ2-7 TRBV5-1 CASSSGLTSLYF TGCGCCAGCAGCTCGGGACTAACTAGTCTGTACTTC
NA NA TRBJ1-4 TRBV7-9 CASSLPTWETNENLFF TGTGCCAGCAGCTTACCCACGTGGGAGACTAATGAAAACCTGTTTTTT
NA many TRBJ2-5 TRBV20-1 CSASPGQLTQYF TGCAGTGCTAGTCCCGGCCAACTGACCCAGTACTTC
NA few TRBJ1-5 TRBV4-1 CASSQGGGGSNQPQHF TGCGCCAGCAGCCAAGGTGGGGGCGGGAGCAATCAGCCCCAGCATTTT